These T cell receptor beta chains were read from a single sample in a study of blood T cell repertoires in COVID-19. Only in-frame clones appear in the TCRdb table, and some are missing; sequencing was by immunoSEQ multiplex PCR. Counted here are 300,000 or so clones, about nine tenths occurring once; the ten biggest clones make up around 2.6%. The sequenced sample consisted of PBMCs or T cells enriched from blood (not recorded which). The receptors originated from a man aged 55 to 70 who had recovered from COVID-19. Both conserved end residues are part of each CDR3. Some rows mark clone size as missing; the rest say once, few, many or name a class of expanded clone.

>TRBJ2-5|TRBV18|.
CASSPIPSGTETQYF
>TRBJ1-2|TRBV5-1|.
CASSLGREVYTF
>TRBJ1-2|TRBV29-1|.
CSVNTGAVYTF
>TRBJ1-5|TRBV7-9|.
CASSPGYSNQPQHF
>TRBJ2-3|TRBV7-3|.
CARQGKGPTDTQYF
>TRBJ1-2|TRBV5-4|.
CASSLSHRYGYTF
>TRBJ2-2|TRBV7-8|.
CASRGAGTANTGELFF
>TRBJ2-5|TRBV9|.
CASSPRPGARETQYF
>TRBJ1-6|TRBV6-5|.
CASTNLAGLYLHLHF
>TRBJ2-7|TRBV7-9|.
CASSFRTSGEQYF
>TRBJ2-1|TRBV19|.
CASSLRGNEQFF
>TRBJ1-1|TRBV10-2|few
CASRGFGGQNTEAFF
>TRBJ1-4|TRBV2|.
CASRGATGVNEKLFF
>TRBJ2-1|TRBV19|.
CASKLAGSSYNEQFF
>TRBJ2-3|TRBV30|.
CAVGGGARDTQYF
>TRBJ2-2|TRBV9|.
CASSDGGPIGELFF
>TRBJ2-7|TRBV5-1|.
CASSTDRQGARSGQYF
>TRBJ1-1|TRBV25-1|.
CASRYTGTTEAFF
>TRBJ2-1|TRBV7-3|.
CASSGPGNEQFF
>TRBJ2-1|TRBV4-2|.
CASSQAGLAGGEQFF
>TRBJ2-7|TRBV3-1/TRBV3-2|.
CASSQDMRGQLYEQYF
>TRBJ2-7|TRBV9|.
CASSVDIAGDYEQYF
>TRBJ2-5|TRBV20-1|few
CSQGARETQYF
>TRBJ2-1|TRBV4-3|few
CASSQDIGPTSGALGEQFF
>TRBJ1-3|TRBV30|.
CAWSGHPGQGFGNTIYF
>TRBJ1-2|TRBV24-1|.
CATSAPSGGYTF
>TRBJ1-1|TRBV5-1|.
CASSFGDRGFEGPGIF
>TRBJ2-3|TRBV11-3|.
CASSTDRSDTQYF
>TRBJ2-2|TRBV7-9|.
CASSFGGADGELFF
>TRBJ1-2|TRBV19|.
CASSIAAGGAGYGYTF
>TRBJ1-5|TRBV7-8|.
CASSTRTGSQPQHF
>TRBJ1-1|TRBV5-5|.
CASSPRGSEAFF
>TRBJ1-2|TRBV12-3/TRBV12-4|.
CASSVREDYGYTF
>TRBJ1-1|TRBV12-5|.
CASGLTQNTEAFF
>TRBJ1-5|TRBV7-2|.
CASSRPQGQPQHF
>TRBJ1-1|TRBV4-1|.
CASSQDSGDRGTEAFF
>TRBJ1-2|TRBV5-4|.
CASSWGQGNYGYTF
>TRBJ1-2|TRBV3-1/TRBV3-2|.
CASSLRTGNYGYTF
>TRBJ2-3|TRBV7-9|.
CASSQQLYTDTQYF
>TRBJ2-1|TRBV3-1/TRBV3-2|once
CASSRSRGLVYNEQFF
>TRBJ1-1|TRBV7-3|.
CASSLGPDTEAFF
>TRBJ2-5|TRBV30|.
CAWSGTSGSQETQYF
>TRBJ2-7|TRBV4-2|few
CASSQDKGAYEQYF
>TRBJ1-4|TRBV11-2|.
CASSFLGGYEKLFF
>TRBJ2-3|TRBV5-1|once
CASSPNRGLARASTDTQYF
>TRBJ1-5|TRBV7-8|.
CASSLGTGRQPQHF
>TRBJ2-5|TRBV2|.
CASSDEAGGLGETQYF
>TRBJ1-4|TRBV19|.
CASSPGVGYTAEKLFF
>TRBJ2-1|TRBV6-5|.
CASSYLSSNEQFF
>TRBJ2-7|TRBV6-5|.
CASSYSRGQGDYEQYF
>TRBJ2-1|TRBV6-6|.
CASSYSGPGNEQFF
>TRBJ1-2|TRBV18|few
CASSPGTGGVYGYTF
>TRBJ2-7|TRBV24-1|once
CATRQGNYEQYF
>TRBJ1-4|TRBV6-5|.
CASRQTAAGEKLFF
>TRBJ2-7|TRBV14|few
CASSLTGQEDEQYF
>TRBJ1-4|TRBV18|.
CASSRGQGNEKLFF
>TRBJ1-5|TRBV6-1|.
CASSDRTANQPQHF
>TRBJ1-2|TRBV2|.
CASSADTYYGYTF
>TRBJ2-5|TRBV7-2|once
CASSYSSQGARGETQYF